This T cell receptor beta chain comes out of a study of T-cell memory formation after mild COVID-19. This clonotype occurred a few times. Trimming took 2 bases from V and 12 from J; bases not matched to a gene: 6. Germline V gene lookup returns CDR1 SEHNR and CDR2 FQNEAQ (reference sequence). This CDR3 comprises 12 residues. MiXCR, run by TCRdb on the 5' RACE reads, gives a single entry per CDR3 protein. The data hold around 250,000 distinct CDR3 sequences, with roughly 15% observed a single time. This clonotype originated in a man in his late teens or twenties who had mild COVID-19 (a few samples of this study predate the infection). Cell type and time point are not known. The rearrangement links TRBV7-9 to TRBJ2-5; 7 bases align to TRBD1. The sequencing input was PBMCs or a T cell subset sorted from them (not recorded which). The CDR3, as DNA: TGTGCCAGCAGCTTATTGGTGCAGGGGGAGTACTTC. Amino acid sequence: CASSLLVQGEYF.